Below are 10 T cell receptor beta chains sequenced from a single sample in a study of chemoradiotherapy in HPV16-positive cancers. The protocol was immunoSEQ multiplex PCR, while the TCRdb copy is restricted to in-frame clones and leaves out a portion. This table holds roughly 16,000 clones, roughly 73% found once. Collection of the sample occurred from a patient who underwent chemoradiotherapy. Source of these receptors: a human donor with HPV-associated anogenital cancer.

The J gene is TRBJ1-4, the V gene TRBV4-3; D is unclear. This CDR3 contains 15 residues. Germline CDR1 is LGHNA and CDR2 is YSLEER. V was shortened by 5 bases and J by 2 bases, with 12 bases between the two germline ends. CDR3 coding DNA: TGCGCCAGCAGCTATCAGACGGCCACTAATGAAAAACTGTTTTTT. Protein product: CASSYQTATNEKLFF.

This chain joins TRBV6-6 and TRBJ1-2, with D hard to call. The ends were cut back, 6 bases at V and 2 bases at J, with 7 bases in the middle. The CDR3 runs to 12 residues. Germline CDR1 reads MNHNY; CDR2 reads SVGAGI (reference sequence). For the CDR3, the DNA is TGTGCCAGCAGAGGGATCAACTATGGCTACACCTTC. This sequence encodes CASRGINYGYTF.

The rearrangement uses TRBV2 and TRBJ1-5, with D perhaps matching TRBD1 (6 bases). The germline V gene has CDR1 SNHLY and CDR2 FYNNEI. This CDR3 has 13 amino acids. Trimming took off 7 bases at V and 1 base at J, with 8 bases between the two ends. This CDR3 is CASNRESNQPQHF. CDR3 DNA: TGTGCCAGCAACAGGGAGAGCAATCAGCCCCAGCATTTT. Based on the CDR3 plus reference TRBV2 and TRBJ1-5, the full variable domain is EPEVTQTPSHQVTQMGQEVILRCVPISNHLYFYWYRQILGQKVEFLVSFYNNEISEKSEIFDDQFSVERPDGSNFTLKIRSTKLEDSAMYFCASNRESNQPQHFGDGTRLSIL.

The gene calls are TRBV29-1 and TRBJ1-3; D not resolved. Trimming took off 1 base at V and 4 bases at J, with 14 bases between the two ends. Germline lookup yields CDR1 SQVTM and CDR2 ANQGSEA. This CDR3 region has 15 residues. The CDR3 DNA reads as TGCAGCGTTGAAGGCCGGAGGGCCGACGGAAACACCATATATTTT. It encodes CSVEGRRADGNTIYF.

The J gene is TRBJ2-7, the V gene TRBV7-8; the match to TRBD2 covers 11 bases. Germline values: CDR1 SGHVS, CDR2 FQNEAQ. After removal of 5 bases from V and 4 bases from J, the junction contained 1 base not matched to a gene. The CDR3 spans 13 residues. CDR3 DNA: TGTGCCAGCAGCCGACTAGCGGGATACGAGCAGTACTTC. Amino acids: CASSRLAGYEQYF.

This sequence joins TRBV28 and TRBJ1-2, with D unresolved. The V gene's germline CDR1 is MDHEN and CDR2 SYDVKM. The CDR3 sequence is 14 residues long. V was trimmed by 2 bases and J by 8 bases, leaving 15 bases between them. The CDR3 sequence is CASSLGSAVRGYTF. CDR3 DNA sequence: TGTGCCAGCAGTTTAGGTTCGGCCGTTCGGGGCTACACCTTC.

Of note for this clone: The junction does not match germline at one end; this may be a read error. The chain links TRBV5-4 to TRBJ1-2; 12 positions match TRBD1. The CDR3 spans 15 residues. Germline V lookup: CDR1 SGHNT, CDR2 YYREEE (reference sequence). CDR3 in DNA: TGTGTCAGCAGCTCCGGGACAGGGGGCGGCTATGGCTACACCTTC. It encodes CVSSSGTGGGYGYTF.

This clone was observed once. V gene TRBV30 combines with J gene TRBJ2-2, with D uncertain. This CDR3 has 14 residues. V lost 0 bases and J 6 bases, leaving 11 bases between the germline ends. CDR1 and CDR2 from the germline V gene are GTSNPN and SVGIG (reference sequence). The CDR3, as DNA: TGTGCCTGGAGTGTTGGTGCTGAAGCCGGGGAGCTGTTTTTT. Protein product: CAWSVGAEAGELFF.

The V and J genes are TRBV27 and TRBJ1-1; 7 bases line up with TRBD1. The CDR3 is 14 amino acids. Germline CDR1 reads MNHEY; CDR2 reads SMNVEV (reference sequence). J lost 4 bases, V lost 8 bases, and 10 bases had no gene match. The CDR3 DNA is TGTGCCAGCGGCCTTAGGGGGCAGGGCACTGAAGCTTTCTTT. Translated, it gives CASGLRGQGTEAFF.

The gene calls are TRBV19 and TRBJ2-1; 9 nucleotides agree with TRBD1. Germline values: CDR1 LNHDA, CDR2 SQIVND (reference sequence). V trimming: 5 bases; J trimming: 7 bases; junction bases outside the gene matches: 3. CDR3 size: 13 residues. In DNA, the CDR3 is TGTGCCAGTAGTGTGGGGACAGGGAATGAGCAGTTCTTC. Encoded protein: CASSVGTGNEQFF.